This TCR beta chain was identified during a study of technical replicates of blood from a few donors. Generated by immunoSEQ multiplex PCR, the TCRdb table keeps only in-frame clones and is missing some. The sample consists of roughly 79,000 clones, 96% of them appearing once. The V end lost 4 bases, the J end lost 0 bases, and 14 bases lay between the germline ends. Germline V gene sequence: CDR1 SGDLS, CDR2 YYNGEE. The CDR3 length is 17 residues. The sequencing sample was made of T cells isolated from PBMCs. The V gene is TRBV9, the J gene TRBJ2-6; D not resolved. This TCR was sampled from a human donor in good health. CDR3 coding DNA: TGTGCCAGCAGCCCACTGAGTGGTATCTCTGGGGCCAACGTCCTGACTTTC. Protein sequence: CASSPLSGISGANVLTF.